The 31 T cell receptor beta chains below come from one sample, sequenced in a study of cytomegalovirus exposure and HLA in healthy donors. A multiplex PCR was run with 60 Vbeta primers and 13 Jbeta primers. Sequenced by immunoSEQ multiplex PCR; TCRdb stores in-frame clones only, minus some. The sample consists of some 150,000 clones, around four fifths of them appearing once. Sequencing was done on a sample of PBMCs. The receptors stem from a woman in her 40s in good health and CMV-seronegative.

The rearrangement uses TRBV5-8 and TRBJ1-2; the D is unclear. Trimming took 4 bases from V and 4 from J, leaving 5 bases between them. Germline-derived CDR1 and CDR2 are SGHTS and YDEGEE. This CDR3 contains 11 residues. The CDR3 nucleotides read TGTGCCAGCAGCCCCGGCTATGGCTACACCTTC. Encoded protein: CASSPGYGYTF.

The rearrangement joins TRBV2 to TRBJ1-5; TRBD1 is a possible D gene (5 bases). Deletions cut 6 bases from V and 3 bases from J, with 15 bases between. This CDR3 comprises 15 residues. The germline CDR1 and CDR2 sequences are SNHLY and FYNNEI. The CDR3 protein is CASRPDSVINQPQHF. The DNA of the CDR3 is TGTGCCAGCAGGCCCGACAGTGTAATCAATCAGCCCCAGCATTTT. Supplemented by reference TRBV2 and TRBJ1-5, the full variable domain reads EPEVTQTPSHQVTQMGQEVILRCVPISNHLYFYWYRQILGQKVEFLVSFYNNEISEKSEIFDDQFSVERPDGSNFTLKIRSTKLEDSAMYFCASRPDSVINQPQHFGDGTRLSIL.

This clone has only a few counts. The V gene is TRBV4-3, the J gene TRBJ2-3; D is undetermined. The CDR3 sequence is 14 residues long. The V and J ends lost 0 bases and 0 bases respectively, with 4 bases between them. Germline V gene lookup returns CDR1 LGHNA and CDR2 YSLEER. CDR3 DNA sequence: TGCGCCAGCAGCCAAGATCGGAGCACAGATACGCAGTATTTT. Protein: CASSQDRSTDTQYF.

The chain joins TRBV28 to TRBJ2-7; D unclear. The CDR3 is 12 residues long. V was cut by 6 bases and J by 4 bases, with 10 bases left in between. The germline gives CDR1 MDHEN, CDR2 SYDVKM. CDR3 bases: TGTGCCAGCAGAACAGCCCTTTACGAGCAGTACTTC. Protein product: CASRTALYEQYF.

This clone appeared a single time. The gene calls are TRBV27 and TRBJ2-3; 8 nucleotides match TRBD1. This CDR3 contains 15 residues. Germline V gene sequence: CDR1 MNHEY, CDR2 SMNVEV (reference sequence). Trimming cost V 4 bases and J 5 bases; bases outside gene matches: 8. The CDR3 sequence: CASSSMTGEVDTQYF. Written as DNA, the CDR3 is TGTGCCAGCAGTTCAATGACAGGGGAGGTAGATACGCAGTATTTT.

The chain joins TRBV19 to TRBJ1-4; 7 bases agree with TRBD1. The J segment lost 7 bases and the V segment lost 7 bases, leaving 9 bases of the junction unmatched. This CDR3 region has 14 residues. The germline V gene encodes CDR1 LNHDA and CDR2 SQIVND (reference sequence). The CDR3: CASTKGTEPEKLFF. CDR3 nucleotides: TGTGCCAGTACCAAAGGGACAGAGCCTGAAAAACTGTTTTTT.

The chain joins TRBV13 to TRBJ1-1; D is unresolved. CDR3 length: 13 residues. The V gene lost 5 bases and the J gene lost 1 base, with 8 bases spanning the gap. The germline V gene encodes CDR1 PRHDT and CDR2 FYEKMQ (reference sequence). The CDR3 coding sequence is TGTGCCAGCAGCCTTAACAGGAACACTGAAGCTTTCTTT. It yields the protein CASSLNRNTEAFF.

The chain has TRBV28 and TRBJ1-5, with 9 bases that match TRBD1. The CDR3 contains 17 residues. V trimming: 5 bases; J trimming: 6 bases; junction bases outside the gene matches: 14. Germline CDR1 MDHEN, CDR2 SYDVKM. In DNA, the CDR3 is TGTGCCAGCAGTCTCGGGACAGGGCTCCCGGGGGGTCAGCCCCAGCATTTT. This gives the protein CASSLGTGLPGGQPQHF.

This clone was found a few times. The chain employs TRBV15 and TRBJ2-7, with D unclear. Between the trimmed V and J ends, which lost 5 bases and 6 bases, there was a span of 14 bases. Per the germline V gene, CDR1 is LNHNV and CDR2 is YYDKDF (reference sequence). The CDR3 is made up of 13 amino acids. The CDR3 coding sequence is TGTGCCACCAGCGTCTACGTCCCCTCCGAGCAGTACTTC. This translates into CATSVYVPSEQYF.

This sequence joins TRBV14 and TRBJ2-5; 9 nucleotides match TRBD1. The DNA matches TRBJ2-7 better at its end, which makes the J call doubtful. The CDR3 loop spans 16 amino acids. Germline CDR1 reads SGHDN; CDR2 reads FVKESK. The CDR3 coding sequence is TGTGCCAGCAGCCAAAATCGGGGGACAGGGTCCTACGAGCAGTACTTC. Encoded protein: CASSQNRGTGSYEQYF.

As for this clone: The sample has other DNA sequences that encode this CDR3 too. This rearrangement joins TRBV9 to TRBJ1-1; no clear D. The CDR3 runs 14 residues. V dropped 0 bases and J dropped 0 bases, with 6 bases sitting between them. Germline V lookup: CDR1 SGDLS, CDR2 YYNGEE. As DNA, the CDR3 is TGTGCCAGCAGCGTAGTATCCTTGAACACTGAAGCTTTCTTT. Translation: CASSVVSLNTEAFF.

The chain employs TRBV6-9 and TRBJ1-6, with D possibly matching TRBD1 (5 bases). The germline V gene has CDR1 MNHGY and CDR2 SVAAGI. This CDR3 region has 13 residues. V dropped 9 bases and J dropped 4 bases, with 10 bases sitting between them. CDR3 amino acids: CARATAYNSPLHF. The CDR3 DNA is TGTGCCAGAGCGACAGCTTATAATTCACCCCTCCACTTT.

This chain connects TRBV19 to TRBJ1-3; 7 nucleotides line up with TRBD1. V dropped 6 bases and J dropped 2; count of bases not matched to a gene: 7. The CDR3 has 15 residues. Germline values: CDR1 LNHDA, CDR2 SQIVND (reference sequence). CDR3 nucleotides: TGTGCCAGTAGCCGTTTCCAGGGGGCTGGAAACACCATATATTTT. It translates to CASSRFQGAGNTIYF.

The DNA for the CDR3 is TGTGCCAGCAGGGTAGACACCTCTAACTATGGCTACACCTTC. It specifies CASRVDTSNYGYTF. V and J are TRBV6-5 and TRBJ1-2; D gene unclear. The germline gives CDR1 MNHEY, CDR2 SVGAGI. The CDR3 is 14 amino acids. V was trimmed by 6 bases and J by 0 bases, leaving 11 bases between them.

The gene calls are TRBV28 and TRBJ2-7; D ambiguous. V lost 7 bases to trimming and J lost 2 bases, with 18 bases between them. The CDR3 covers 15 residues. The germline gives CDR1 MDHEN, CDR2 SYDVKM. This chain's CDR3 is CASTTPSTETYEQYF. CDR3 nucleotide sequence: TGTGCCAGCACCACCCCCTCAACGGAGACCTACGAGCAGTACTTC.

The V gene is TRBV25-1, the J gene TRBJ2-6; possibly TRBD2 for D (6 bases). With 2 bases removed from V and 0 bases from J, the gap between germline ends came to 14 bases. This CDR3 comprises 18 residues. The germline CDR1 and CDR2 sequences are MGHDK and SYGVNS. The CDR3 region has the DNA TGTGCCAGCAGTGAAATAGGGATGACTAGCTCTGGGGCCAACGTCCTGACTTTC. Translating gives CASSEIGMTSSGANVLTF.

This clone was detected a few times. The chain links TRBV6-6 to TRBJ2-1; the D is unclear. The CDR3 is 12 residues long. Germline CDR1 reads MNHNY; CDR2 reads SVGAGI (reference sequence). V lost 6 bases to trimming and J lost 7 bases, with 10 bases between them. The CDR3, as DNA: TGTGCCAGCAGCCTCCCCGGTAATGAGCAGTTCTTC. Translated: CASSLPGNEQFF.

The chain uses TRBV11-2 and TRBJ2-1, with D possibly TRBD2 on 5 matching bases. V lost 1 base and J lost 9, with 10 bases in between. Per germline, CDR1 SGHAT and CDR2 FQNNGV. The CDR3 consists of 13 residues. The CDR3 protein is CASSLASTGEQFF. The DNA for the CDR3 is TGTGCCAGCAGCTTAGCTAGCACCGGTGAGCAGTTCTTC.

This chain uses TRBV7-2 with TRBJ1-4; weak D call: TRBD1 (6 bases). Germline V gene lookup returns CDR1 SGHTA and CDR2 FQGNSA. V was shortened by 6 bases and J by 7 bases, with 18 bases between the two germline ends. CDR3 length equals 15 residues. CDR3 sequence (DNA): TGTGCCAGCAGTTCTAACAGGGCGTCGTTTGAAAAACTGTTTTTT. Translated, it gives CASSSNRASFEKLFF.

V usage is TRBV28 and J usage is TRBJ2-1; 10 bases align to TRBD2. CDR3 length: 16 residues. The germline gives CDR1 MDHEN, CDR2 SYDVKM. J gave up 8 bases and V 6 bases, and 13 bases lay outside the gene matches. This CDR3 reads CASSRGGAGGRDEQFF. In DNA, the CDR3 is TGTGCCAGCAGCCGCGGGGGAGCGGGGGGGCGGGATGAGCAGTTCTTC.

The V call is TRBV19, the J call TRBJ1-5; 7 bases align to TRBD1. Germline trimming cut 2 bases from V and 6 bases from J; bases unmatched to any gene: 10. CDR1 is LNHDA, CDR2 SQIVND, per germline (reference sequence). This CDR3 region has 16 residues. The CDR3 here is CASSIFGRQGSQPQHF. CDR3 in DNA: TGTGCCAGTAGTATATTTGGCCGACAGGGTAGTCAGCCCCAGCATTTT.

The J gene is TRBJ2-5, the V gene TRBV5-8, with D unclear. This CDR3 spans 14 amino acids. Trimming removed 0 bases at V and 2 bases at J, with 8 bases between. CDR1 SGHTS and CDR2 YDEGEE come from the germline V gene. The CDR3 nucleotides read TGTGCCAGCAGCTTGGATCAGGTACAAGAGACCCAGTACTTC. This sequence encodes CASSLDQVQETQYF.

The chain uses TRBV11-3 and TRBJ2-7, with D perhaps matching TRBD1 (6 bases). Germline V gives CDR1 SGHNT, CDR2 YENEEA. This CDR3 comprises 13 residues. V gave up 5 bases and J gave up 2 bases, with 10 bases separating them. The chain's CDR3 is CASSAGTPYEQYF. The CDR3 region has the DNA TGTGCCAGCAGCGCCGGGACACCCTACGAGCAGTACTTC.

This clone is a singleton in its sample. This chain links TRBV7-9 with TRBJ1-1; 7 bases are shared with TRBD1. The CDR3 is made up of 16 amino acids. The V segment lost 1 base and the J segment 1 base; nucleotides outside the gene matches: 6. CDR1 SEHNR and CDR2 FQNEAQ come from the germline V gene (reference sequence). The CDR3 nucleotides are TGTGCCAGCAGCTTAGGGACAGGCCACACGAACACTGAAGCTTTCTTT. Encoded protein: CASSLGTGHTNTEAFF.

V and J are TRBV29-1 and TRBJ2-1; TRBD2 is a possible D gene (5 bases). CDR1 SQVTM and CDR2 ANQGSEA come from the germline V gene. The CDR3 length is 13 residues. Trimming stripped 3 bases from V and 8 bases from J, with 14 bases between. The CDR3 DNA reads as TGCAGCGTTGAGGGATTAATGGAGGATGAGCAGTTCTTC. Protein sequence: CSVEGLMEDEQFF.

The chain recombines TRBV25-1 with TRBJ1-2; D is perhaps TRBD1 (6 bases). Trimming removed 2 bases from V and 3 bases from J, with 16 bases in between. Germline CDR1 MGHDK, CDR2 SYGVNS. CDR3 length: 16 residues. CDR3 amino acids: CASSERGAGHDYGYTF. Here the CDR3 DNA reads TGTGCCAGCAGTGAACGGGGGGCAGGGCATGACTATGGCTACACCTTC.

The chain recombines TRBV7-9 with TRBJ1-2; no reliable D call. This CDR3 is 14 amino acids long. Trimming removed 8 bases at V and 6 bases at J, with 19 bases between. Germline V gives CDR1 SEHNR, CDR2 FQNEAQ (reference sequence). The CDR3 nucleotides read TGTGCCAGCCGGCGGGCCCAGGTGGGCGATGGCTACACCTTC. This encodes CASRRAQVGDGYTF.

The CDR3 is CASSATGQPQHF. The CDR3 nucleotides read TGTGCCAGCAGCGCAACAGGGCAGCCCCAGCATTTT. The chain couples TRBV7-2 to TRBJ1-5; D perhaps matches TRBD1 (6 bases). The CDR3 is 12 amino acids. From germline, CDR1 is SGHTA and CDR2 FQGNSA. The V end was cut by 5 bases, the J end by 7 bases, with 9 bases between.

This sequence joins TRBV7-3 and TRBJ2-2; TRBD2 matches at 7 bases. The CDR3 covers 15 residues. The V segment lost 5 bases and the J segment 6 bases; nucleotides outside the gene matches: 9. Per the germline V gene, CDR1 is SGHTA and CDR2 is FQGTGA. The CDR3 DNA reads TGTGCCAGCAGCCTTACGACTAGCAGGTCCGGGGAGCTGTTTTTT. Residues: CASSLTTSRSGELFF.

This sequence joins TRBV10-3 and TRBJ2-1, with D unresolved. Germline-derived CDR1 and CDR2 are ENHRY and SYGVKD. The CDR3 is 14 residues long. Trimming took off 3 bases at V and 7 bases at J, with 13 bases between the two ends. CDR3 in DNA: TGTGCCATCAGTGACAATGCCAGGTCGAATGAGCAGTTCTTC. As protein: CAISDNARSNEQFF.

This sequence joins TRBV11-2 and TRBJ1-2, with a weak D call TRBD1 (5 bases). In germline, CDR1 is SGHAT, CDR2 FQNNGV. Trimming left V 2 bases short and J 1 base short, with 11 bases between. There are 15 residues in the CDR3. DNA for the CDR3: TGTGCCAGCAGCTTATCGGACGGGGGTAACTATGGCTACACCTTC. This gives the protein CASSLSDGGNYGYTF.